The rows below give T cell receptor beta chains drawn from one sample of a study of regulatory T cells in long-lasting Graves disease. TCRdb re-called the multiplex PCR reads with MiXCR, one entry per CDR3 protein. The sample records roughly 560,000 distinct CDR3 sequences, around 12% being singletons. The sample also formed part of further work on T cells in Graves' hyperthyroidism and ophthalmopathy.

The sequencing here drew on peripheral blood mononuclear cells (PBMCs), taken at new diagnosis, from a patient treated with antithyroid drugs. All receptors derive from a woman aged 25 to 39 with Graves disease. CDR3s include the opening cysteine and the closing phenylalanine or tryptophan. The D gene is left open where the match is weak. Clone size is shown for a subset of rows, as once, few, many or a class of expanded clone.

cdr3_nt: TGTGCCAGCAGTTTACGACCTAGCGGGTACACAGATACGCAGTATTTT; cdr3_aa: CASSLRPSGYTDTQYF; clone_size: many; d_call: TRBD2; v_call: TRBV27; j_call: TRBJ2-3
cdr3_nt: TGTGCCAGCAGCTCCCCGGAGTCGTCCTACGAGCAGTACTTC; cdr3_aa: CASSSPESSYEQYF; clone_size: many; d_call: NA; v_call: TRBV11-3; j_call: TRBJ2-7
cdr3_nt: TGTGCCATCAGTGAGTCGGAGGGACAAAAACTGTTTTTT; cdr3_aa: CAISESEGQKLFF; clone_size: few; d_call: NA; v_call: TRBV10-3; j_call: TRBJ1-4
cdr3_nt: TGTGCCAGTAGTATTCGCGGGACAGGCGACTATGGCTACACCTTC; cdr3_aa: CASSIRGTGDYGYTF; clone_size: few; d_call: TRBD1; v_call: TRBV19; j_call: TRBJ1-2
cdr3_nt: TGTGCCAGCAGGGAGGGACGGGACATCGACGCCGGGGAGCTGTTTTTT; cdr3_aa: CASREGRDIDAGELFF; clone_size: NA; d_call: NA; v_call: TRBV4-2; j_call: TRBJ2-2
cdr3_nt: TGTGCCAGCAGTTTAGGTAGTTGGGGCCTGAGCAATCAGCCCCAGCATTTT; cdr3_aa: CASSLGSWGLSNQPQHF; clone_size: many; d_call: NA; v_call: TRBV28; j_call: TRBJ1-5
cdr3_nt: TGTGCCAGCAGGATAGGGGGCTGGACAGATACGCAGTATTTT; cdr3_aa: CASRIGGWTDTQYF; clone_size: NA; d_call: TRBD1; v_call: TRBV6-2/TRBV6-3; j_call: TRBJ2-3
cdr3_nt: TGTGCCAGCACCGCACAGGAGGCCCCGAACACTGAAGCTTTCTTT; cdr3_aa: CASTAQEAPNTEAFF; clone_size: NA; d_call: NA; v_call: TRBV6-2/TRBV6-3; j_call: TRBJ1-1
cdr3_nt: TGTGCCAGCAGCTTAGCGAGGCCAGCGGCTAGCTCCTACAATGAGCAGTTCTTC; cdr3_aa: CASSLARPAASSYNEQFF; clone_size: many; d_call: NA; v_call: TRBV7-2; j_call: TRBJ2-1
cdr3_nt: TGCGCCAGCAGCCAAAGTGGGGTAGCGGGAGTCAATCGAGTGGCCGGGGAGCTGTCTTTT; cdr3_aa: CASSQSGVAGVNRVAGELSF; clone_size: NA; d_call: TRBD2; v_call: TRBV4-1; j_call: TRBJ2-2
cdr3_nt: TGTGCCAGCAGTTGGAACGGACCTCATGGGGGCTACACCTTC; cdr3_aa: CASSWNGPHGGYTF; clone_size: many; d_call: NA; v_call: TRBV12-3/TRBV12-4; j_call: TRBJ1-2
cdr3_nt: TGTGCCAGCTCACCACGTGGCTCACTGGACGTCCTGACTTTC; cdr3_aa: CASSPRGSLDVLTF; clone_size: few; d_call: NA; v_call: TRBV18; j_call: TRBJ2-6
cdr3_nt: TGTGCCATTGACCGCACAGGGAACAATGAGCGGTTCTTC; cdr3_aa: CAIDRTGNNERFF; clone_size: NA; d_call: NA; v_call: TRBV10-3; j_call: TRBJ2-1
cdr3_nt: TGCAGTGCTAGGAATAGCGTGAAGGCCACAGATACGCAGTATTTT; cdr3_aa: CSARNSVKATDTQYF; clone_size: many; d_call: NA; v_call: TRBV20-1; j_call: TRBJ2-3
cdr3_nt: TGTGCCACCAATGCCCGCCCGGGCACTGAAGCTTTCTTT; cdr3_aa: CATNARPGTEAFF; clone_size: many; d_call: NA; v_call: TRBV24-1; j_call: TRBJ1-1
cdr3_nt: TGTGCCAGCAGTTTAAAAGGGCAGGGGCATGGCTACACCTTC; cdr3_aa: CASSLKGQGHGYTF; clone_size: once; d_call: NA; v_call: TRBV27; j_call: TRBJ1-2
cdr3_nt: TGTGCCAGCAGGTCGTCCTTTATCCCAAACTCTGAGCAGTTCTTC; cdr3_aa: CASRSSFIPNSEQFF; clone_size: many; d_call: NA; v_call: TRBV12-3/TRBV12-4; j_call: TRBJ2-1
cdr3_nt: TGTGCCAGTAGTTCTTGGGGAGGGAACACTGAAGCTTTCTTT; cdr3_aa: CASSSWGGNTEAFF; clone_size: many; d_call: NA; v_call: TRBV19; j_call: TRBJ1-1
cdr3_nt: TGTGCCAGCAGCTTAGAAGCCCGGACAGGGGGCGGAAGGACGGGAATCACAGATACGCAGTATTTT; cdr3_aa: CASSLEARTGGGRTGITDTQYF; clone_size: many; d_call: TRBD1; v_call: TRBV11-2; j_call: TRBJ2-3
cdr3_nt: TGCAGTGCCCTTTCAAAGGACTGGGGCTACAATGAGCAGTTCTTC; cdr3_aa: CSALSKDWGYNEQFF; clone_size: NA; d_call: NA; v_call: TRBV20-1; j_call: TRBJ2-1
cdr3_nt: TGTGCCAGTAGTCTACAGGGGACTAGCGGAGAGACCCAGTACTTC; cdr3_aa: CASSLQGTSGETQYF; clone_size: many; d_call: TRBD2; v_call: TRBV19; j_call: TRBJ2-5
cdr3_nt: TGTGCCAGCAGTCAGGGTGCCGGGACCCAGTACTTC; cdr3_aa: CASSQGAGTQYF; clone_size: few; d_call: NA; v_call: TRBV27; j_call: TRBJ2-5
cdr3_nt: TGTGCCAGCAGCTCAAGTGGTTCACCCCTCCACTTT; cdr3_aa: CASSSSGSPLHF; clone_size: many; d_call: NA; v_call: TRBV7-2; j_call: TRBJ1-6
cdr3_nt: TGTGCCAGCAGCCACGCCAGCTTCGAGCAGTACTTC; cdr3_aa: CASSHASFEQYF; clone_size: many; d_call: NA; v_call: TRBV5-6; j_call: TRBJ2-7
cdr3_nt: TGCGCCAGCAGCTTACTAGCGGACACCGGGGAGCTGTTTTTT; cdr3_aa: CASSLLADTGELFF; clone_size: many; d_call: TRBD2; v_call: TRBV5-1; j_call: TRBJ2-2
cdr3_nt: TGTGCCAGCAGCTTAGGGGACACCATGAACACTGAAGCTTTCTTT; cdr3_aa: CASSLGDTMNTEAFF; clone_size: many; d_call: NA; v_call: TRBV7-2; j_call: TRBJ1-1
cdr3_nt: TGTGCCAGCAGCCCTATCGGGACAGGGTCCTACGAGCAGTACTTC; cdr3_aa: CASSPIGTGSYEQYF; clone_size: many; d_call: TRBD1; v_call: TRBV7-2; j_call: TRBJ2-7
cdr3_nt: TGTGCCAGTAGTATATTCCCTTATGGCTACACCTTC; cdr3_aa: CASSIFPYGYTF; clone_size: NA; d_call: NA; v_call: TRBV19; j_call: TRBJ1-2
cdr3_nt: TGCAGCGTAGCACGCTACAATGAGCAGTTTTTC; cdr3_aa: CSVARYNEQFF; clone_size: many; d_call: NA; v_call: TRBV29-1; j_call: TRBJ2-1